The 21 T cell receptor beta chains listed next were all sequenced from one sample in a study of blood T cell repertoires in COVID-19. The method was immunoSEQ multiplex PCR; TCRdb's version includes in-frame clones alone and lacks a portion of them. The sample consists of approximately 38,000 clones, more than 90% of them appearing once. The sample consisted of peripheral blood. The receptors here all came from a woman older than 75 with acute or convalescent COVID-19.

V is TRBV18 and J is TRBJ1-1, with D unclear. Trimming stripped 3 bases from V and 6 bases from J, with 17 bases between. The CDR3 is 15 residues long. CDR1 and CDR2 (germline): KGHSH, LQKENI. The CDR3, as DNA: TGTGCCAGCTCACCCTACGTCATCGGGATCGCTGAAGCTTTCTTT. This translates into CASSPYVIGIAEAFF.

V and J are TRBV5-1 and TRBJ1-2; TRBD1 might be the D (6 bases). Trimming removed 1 base from V and 7 bases from J, with 14 bases in between. This CDR3 region has 14 residues. Germline CDR1 and CDR2: SGHRS and YFSETQ. DNA of the CDR3: TGCGCCAGCAGCTTGAGGGCAGGGGAGGGTGGCTACACCTTC. Translation gives CASSLRAGEGGYTF.

This clone came up once. The chain is built from TRBV2 and TRBJ1-4, with 8 bases fitting TRBD1. The CDR3 runs 14 residues. CDR1 and CDR2 (germline): SNHLY, FYNNEI. The V segment lost 6 bases and the J segment 10 bases; nucleotides outside the gene matches: 10. CDR3 protein: CASRDRQGSGKLFF. As DNA, the CDR3 is TGTGCCAGCAGGGACCGACAGGGGAGCGGAAAACTGTTTTTT.

This clone was observed a single time. The chain is built from TRBV19 and TRBJ2-5; D may be TRBD2 (7 bases). The CDR3 runs 16 residues. Between the trimmed V and J ends, which lost 4 bases and 6 bases, there was a span of 21 bases. Germline CDR1 reads LNHDA; CDR2 reads SQIVND (reference sequence). The chain's CDR3 is CASSKWMGGLSQTQYF. In DNA, the CDR3 is TGTGCCAGTAGTAAATGGATGGGGGGGCTATCTCAGACCCAGTACTTC.

The chain joins TRBV2 to TRBJ2-4; possible D gene TRBD2, 6 bases. CDR3 length equals 12 residues. From germline, CDR1 is SNHLY and CDR2 FYNNEI. CDR3 coding DNA: TGTGCTGGAGGGCTAGCCAAAAACATTCAGTACTTC. Amino acids: CAGGLAKNIQYF.

V is TRBV27 and J is TRBJ1-2; 10 nucleotides line up with TRBD1. CDR3 length equals 15 residues. Germline V lookup: CDR1 MNHEY, CDR2 SMNVEV (reference sequence). The trim removed 6 bases at V and 6 bases at J, leaving 10 bases unmatched. The CDR3 nucleotides read TGTGCCAGCAGCCCCGGGGGACAGGGGTGGAATGGCTACACCTTC. It codes for CASSPGGQGWNGYTF.

The rearrangement uses TRBV6-5 and TRBJ1-3, with 9 bases identical to TRBD1. The CDR3 loop spans 14 amino acids. V dropped 11 bases and J dropped 1; count of bases not matched to a gene: 6. CDR1 and CDR2 (germline): MNHEY, SVGAGI. The DNA for the CDR3 is TGTGCCTCCCGGGACAGGGCGTCTGGAAACACCATATATTTT. Residues: CASRDRASGNTIYF.

The genes are TRBV15 and TRBJ2-7; D may be TRBD1 (6 bases). Germline-derived CDR1 and CDR2 are LNHNV and YYDKDF (reference sequence). There are 15 residues in the CDR3. Trimming shortened V by 3 bases and J by 4 bases, and 16 bases separated the two germline ends. The CDR3 loop is CATSSTGTGRYEQYF. CDR3 nucleotide sequence: TGTGCCACCAGCAGTACAGGTACAGGGCGGTACGAGCAGTACTTC.

This chain links TRBV7-9 with TRBJ1-1; a weak D match, TRBD1 (6 bases). Germline V gene sequence: CDR1 SEHNR, CDR2 FQNEAQ (reference sequence). Trimming shortened V by 3 bases and J by 2 bases, and 10 bases separated the two germline ends. The CDR3 loop spans 14 amino acids. The CDR3 region is CASSLNRVNTEAFF. The CDR3 DNA reads TGTGCCAGCAGCTTGAACAGGGTAAACACTGAAGCTTTCTTT.

The chain is built from TRBV6-5 and TRBJ2-1, with TRBD1 matching 7 bases. The V and J ends lost 4 bases and 7 bases, in that order; junction bases with no gene match: 10. Germline-derived CDR1 and CDR2 are MNHEY and SVGAGI. The CDR3 length is 15 residues. CDR3 sequence: CASSSISGQTNEQFF. The CDR3 nucleotides read TGTGCCAGCAGTTCCATCTCGGGACAGACGAATGAGCAGTTCTTC.

The chain has TRBV5-1 and TRBJ2-5; 13 bases match TRBD2. This CDR3 is built from 15 residues. J was trimmed by 3 bases and V by 4 bases; bases with no gene match: 3. CDR1 and CDR2 (germline): SGHRS, YFSETQ. The CDR3 sequence is CASSGGTSGEETQYF. In nucleotides, the CDR3 is TGCGCCAGCAGCGGAGGGACTAGCGGGGAAGAGACCCAGTACTTC.

CDR3 nucleotides: TGTGCCAGCAGCTTAGTGTTGGGACAGTCCGCGAACACCGGGGAGCTGTTTTTT. The encoded protein is CASSLVLGQSANTGELFF. The chain is built from TRBV7-6 and TRBJ2-2, with TRBD1 matching 7 bases. The V and J ends lost 1 base and 0 bases, in that order; junction bases with no gene match: 8. The CDR3 covers 18 residues. Germline V lookup: CDR1 SGHVS, CDR2 FNYEAQ.

The genes are TRBV2 and TRBJ1-5; maybe TRBD1 (5 bases). This CDR3 spans 16 amino acids. From germline, CDR1 is SNHLY and CDR2 FYNNEI. V shed 0 bases and J shed 0 bases, with 9 bases lying between them. The CDR3 region is CASSEARGASNQPQHF. In nucleotides, the CDR3 is TGTGCCAGCAGTGAAGCGCGTGGGGCTAGCAATCAGCCCCAGCATTTT.

The gene calls are TRBV5-4 and TRBJ2-1; D might be TRBD2 (6 bases). CDR3 length equals 16 residues. Trimming took 2 bases from V and 4 from J, leaving 16 bases between them. Germline V gene data show CDR1 as SGHNT and CDR2 as YYREEE (reference sequence). CDR3 sequence: CASSFSIQRVYNEQFF. The CDR3 DNA follows: TGTGCCAGCAGCTTTTCGATACAGCGGGTGTACAATGAGCAGTTCTTC.

This clone was detected only a few times. The rearrangement links TRBV7-2 to TRBJ1-5; possible D gene TRBD1, 5 bases. V dropped 8 bases and J dropped 2 bases, with 13 bases sitting between them. In germline, CDR1 is SGHTA, CDR2 FQGNSA. The CDR3 consists of 14 residues. The CDR3 DNA sequence: TGTGCCAGCTCCGGGGGAGTAGGCAATCAGCCCCAGCATTTT. Protein: CASSGGVGNQPQHF.

This clone appeared once. This chain connects TRBV5-1 to TRBJ2-3; 10 positions agree with TRBD1. This CDR3 is 16 amino acids long. CDR1 is SGHRS, CDR2 YFSETQ, per germline. V shed 3 bases, J shed 2 bases, and the junction held 6 bases outside the gene matches. CDR3: CASSSRTGGSTDTQYF. The CDR3 DNA is TGCGCCAGCAGCTCCCGGACAGGGGGATCCACAGATACGCAGTATTTT. Full variable domain (outside the CDR3, taken from reference TRBV5-1 and TRBJ2-3): KAGVTQTPRYLIKTRGQQVTLSCSPISGHRSVSWYQQTPGQGLQFLFEYFSETQRNKGNFPGRFSGRQFSNSRSEMNVSTLELGDSALYLCASSSRTGGSTDTQYFGPGTRLTVL.

The V and J genes are TRBV10-3 and TRBJ1-1; D is unresolved. Trimming removed 0 bases at V and 1 base at J, with 6 bases between. Germline V CDR1 and CDR2: ENHRY, SYGVKD. The CDR3 sequence is 14 residues long. The CDR3 DNA reads as TGTGCCATCAGTGAGTCTTCGAGGAACACTGAAGCTTTCTTT. This codes for CAISESSRNTEAFF.

This clone has just a few counts. The chain joins TRBV3-1 (or the pseudogene TRBV3-2) to TRBJ2-2, with TRBD2 matching over 9 bases. V was clipped by 4 bases and J by 2 bases; unmatched bases: 2. The germline gives CDR1 LGHDT, CDR2 YNNKEL (reference sequence). CDR3 length: 15 residues. The CDR3 DNA reads TGTGCCAGCAGCCTAGCGGGGGCCAACACCGGGGAGCTGTTTTTT. Amino acid sequence: CASSLAGANTGELFF.

This chain's CDR3 is CASRGSPGQNTEAFF. DNA for the CDR3: TGTGCCAGTAGGGGCAGCCCCGGACAGAACACTGAAGCTTTCTTT. The chain recombines TRBV19 with TRBJ1-1; tentatively, D is TRBD1 (5 bases). The CDR3 runs 15 residues. CDR1 and CDR2 from the germline V gene are LNHDA and SQIVND (reference sequence). The V end was cut by 6 bases, the J end by 1 base, with 15 bases between. The whole variable domain, filled in from reference TRBV19 and TRBJ1-1, reads DGGITQSPKYLFRKEGQNVTLSCEQNLNHDAMYWYRQDPGQGLRLIYYSQIVNDFQKGDIAEGYSVSREKKESFPLTVTSAQKNPTAFYLCASRGSPGQNTEAFFGQGTRLTVV.

The count of this clone is one. This rearrangement joins TRBV23-1 to TRBJ2-7, with 10 bases matching TRBD1. TRBV23-1 is an open reading frame whose function is uncertain. After removal of 0 bases from V and 4 bases from J, the junction contained 15 bases not matched to a gene. This CDR3 has 19 residues. For the CDR3, the DNA is TGCGCCAGCAGTCAATCGAAGGGACAGGGGTTCGTACTTGGTTACGAGCAGTACTTC. This sequence encodes CASSQSKGQGFVLGYEQYF.

The chain carries TRBV3-1 (or the pseudogene TRBV3-2) and TRBJ2-1; perhaps TRBD1 as D (7 bases). CDR1 is LGHDT and CDR2 is YNNKEL in the germline V gene (reference sequence). The V end lost 0 bases, the J end lost 4 bases, and 16 bases lay between the germline ends. This CDR3 comprises 17 residues. The CDR3 region is CASSQEMGRGEYNEQFF. The CDR3 DNA reads as TGTGCCAGCAGCCAAGAGATGGGCAGGGGGGAATACAATGAGCAGTTCTTC.